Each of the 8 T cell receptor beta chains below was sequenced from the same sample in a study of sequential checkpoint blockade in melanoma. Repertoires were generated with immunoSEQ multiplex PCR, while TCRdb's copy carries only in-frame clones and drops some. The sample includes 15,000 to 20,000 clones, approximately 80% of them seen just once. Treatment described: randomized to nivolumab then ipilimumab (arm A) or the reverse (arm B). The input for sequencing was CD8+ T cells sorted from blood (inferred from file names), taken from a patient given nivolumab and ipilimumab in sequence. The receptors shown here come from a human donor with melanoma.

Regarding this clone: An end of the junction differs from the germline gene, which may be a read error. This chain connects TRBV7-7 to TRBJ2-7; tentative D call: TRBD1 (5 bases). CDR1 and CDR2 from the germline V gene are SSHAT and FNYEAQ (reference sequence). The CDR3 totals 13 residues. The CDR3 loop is CASSSIARDEQYF. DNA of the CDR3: TGTGCTAGCAGCTCGATTGCCAGGGACGAGCAGTACTTC.

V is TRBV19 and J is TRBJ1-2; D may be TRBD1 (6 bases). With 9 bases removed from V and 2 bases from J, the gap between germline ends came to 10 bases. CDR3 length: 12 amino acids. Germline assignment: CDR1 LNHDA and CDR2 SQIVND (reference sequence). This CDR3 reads CASRTGNYGYTF. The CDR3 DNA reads TGTGCCAGCCGAACAGGGAACTATGGCTACACCTTC.

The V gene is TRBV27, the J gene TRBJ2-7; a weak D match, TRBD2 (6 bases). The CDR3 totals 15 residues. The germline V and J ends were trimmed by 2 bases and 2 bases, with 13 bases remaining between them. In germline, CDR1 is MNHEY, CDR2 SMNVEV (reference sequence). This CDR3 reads CASSLGGTAAYEQYF. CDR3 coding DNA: TGTGCCAGCAGTTTAGGAGGGACGGCTGCCTACGAGCAGTACTTC.

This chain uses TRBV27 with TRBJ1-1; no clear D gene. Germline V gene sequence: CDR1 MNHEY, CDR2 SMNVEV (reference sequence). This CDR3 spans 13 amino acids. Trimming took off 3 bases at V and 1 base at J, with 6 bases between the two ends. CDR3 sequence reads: CASSFGQNTEAFF. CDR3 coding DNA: TGTGCCAGCAGTTTTGGGCAGAACACTGAAGCTTTCTTT.

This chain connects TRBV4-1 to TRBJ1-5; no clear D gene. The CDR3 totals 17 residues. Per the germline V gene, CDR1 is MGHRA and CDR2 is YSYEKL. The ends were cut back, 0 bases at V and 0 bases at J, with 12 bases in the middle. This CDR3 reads CASSQDGGIYSNQPQHF. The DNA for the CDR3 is TGCGCCAGCAGCCAAGATGGAGGCATTTATAGCAATCAGCCCCAGCATTTT.

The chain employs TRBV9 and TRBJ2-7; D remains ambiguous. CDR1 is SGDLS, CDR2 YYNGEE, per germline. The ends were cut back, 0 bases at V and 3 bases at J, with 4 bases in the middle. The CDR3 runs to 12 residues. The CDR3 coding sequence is TGTGCCAGCAGCGTAGACGGCTACGAGCAGTACTTC. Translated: CASSVDGYEQYF.

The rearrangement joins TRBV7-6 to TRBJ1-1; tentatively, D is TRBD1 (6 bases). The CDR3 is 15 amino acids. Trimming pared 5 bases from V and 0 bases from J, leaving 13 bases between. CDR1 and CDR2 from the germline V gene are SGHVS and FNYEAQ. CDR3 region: CASSPREGVNTEAFF. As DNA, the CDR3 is TGTGCCAGCAGCCCCCGGGAGGGGGTGAACACTGAAGCTTTCTTT.

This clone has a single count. The CDR3 spells CASSPGRGAEAFF. The DNA for the CDR3 is TGTGCCAGCTCCCCGGGCAGGGGCGCTGAAGCTTTCTTT. The gene calls are TRBV6-1 and TRBJ1-1; tentative D call: TRBD1 (6 bases). V lost 8 bases, J lost 6 bases, and 16 bases lay in between. CDR1 and CDR2 from the germline V gene are MNHNS and SASEGT. This CDR3 is built from 13 residues.